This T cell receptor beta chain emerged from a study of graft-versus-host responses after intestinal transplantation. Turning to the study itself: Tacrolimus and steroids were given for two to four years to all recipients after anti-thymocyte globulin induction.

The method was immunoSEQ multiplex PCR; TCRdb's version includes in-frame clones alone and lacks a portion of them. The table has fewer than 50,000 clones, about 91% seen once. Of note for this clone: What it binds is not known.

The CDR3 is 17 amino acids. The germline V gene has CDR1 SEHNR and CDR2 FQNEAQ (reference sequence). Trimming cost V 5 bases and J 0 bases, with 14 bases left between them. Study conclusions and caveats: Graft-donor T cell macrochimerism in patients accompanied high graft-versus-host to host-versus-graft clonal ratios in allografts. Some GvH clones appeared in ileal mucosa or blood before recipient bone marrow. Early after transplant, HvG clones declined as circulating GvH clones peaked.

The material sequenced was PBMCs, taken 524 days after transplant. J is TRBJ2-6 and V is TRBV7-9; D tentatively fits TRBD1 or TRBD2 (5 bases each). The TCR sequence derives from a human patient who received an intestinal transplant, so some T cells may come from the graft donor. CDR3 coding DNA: TGTGCCAGCAGCCCACCGGGACGGCACTCTGGGGCCAACGTCCTGACTTTC. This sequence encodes CASSPPGRHSGANVLTF.